This TCR beta chain was sequenced for a study of early T cells in non-severe SARS-CoV-2 infection. About this clonotype: Here the CDR3 omits its conserved ending phenylalanine or tryptophan, so a read error is the likely source.

The CDR3 is 19 residues long. Germline CDR1 is SGHTA and CDR2 is FQGTGA. Via MiXCR, TCRdb re-called the 5' RACE reads, giving one row per CDR3 protein. In the table there are some 53,000 distinct CDR3 sequences, around 8% of which are singletons. This chain connects TRBV7-3 to TRBJ2-3; 9 nucleotides line up with TRBD2. This clonotype was obtained from an adult who was a healthcare worker with PCR-confirmed SARS-CoV-2 infection or an uninfected control (not recorded which). The sequenced sample consisted of whole blood. CDR3 bases: TGTGTCAGCAGCCGAGGAGCGGGAGGCCCCAGCCACTTCACAGATACGCAGTATATT. Translated: CVSSRGAGGPSHFTDTQYI.